The clone carrying this T cell receptor (beta chain) was recorded many times. Antigen unknown. Authors of the study amplified TCR beta CDR3 regions from RNA transcripts. First-round RT-PCR targeting the TCR CDR3 was performed with the HTBI primer set. TCRdb used MiXCR to reprocess the multiplex PCR reads, holding one entry per CDR3 protein. The sample has around 690,000 distinct CDR3 sequences, 17% seen once. Per germline, CDR1 KGHDR and CDR2 SFDVKD. The CDR3 spans 15 residues. V was clipped by 2 bases and J by 4 bases, with 13 bases between them. Newly diagnosed hyperthyroidism patients aged 18 to 65 years had disease lasting under 2 months. A patient was excluded if there was uncontrolled infection, other autoimmune disease, pregnancy or lactation. This record comes from a study of T cells in Graves' hyperthyroidism and ophthalmopathy. Study-wide points: Ophthalmopathy was distinguished from stable hyperthyroidism by 13 V-J signatures. The blood repertoire included most of the expanded thyroid clonotypes above 0.001.

This TCR was sampled from a middle-aged man with Graves' hyperthyroidism. The V gene is TRBV24-1, the J gene TRBJ1-1; D might be TRBD1 (5 bases). The sample comprised blood. The CDR3 DNA is TGTGCCACCAGTGATTCGGGTTGGGGCCGCACTGAAGCTTTCTTT. Translation: CATSDSGWGRTEAFF.